This T cell receptor (beta chain) was found in a study of post-analysis software for immune sequencing data. Study as a whole: Relapsing-remitting, secondary progressive and progressive-relapsing forms of multiple sclerosis all featured among disease courses. General study findings and limits: Comparison with controls showed significantly lower normalized Chao1 diversity in multiple sclerosis patients. Patients showed TRBV5-6, TRBV5-1 and TRBV20-1 among a handful of TRBV segments more frequent than in controls.

Unique molecular identifiers were present in the TCR beta cDNA libraries. Via MiXCR, TCRdb re-called the PCR reads, giving one row per CDR3 protein. The sample holds roughly 580,000 distinct CDR3 sequences, 44% seen once. In the case of this clonotype: The antigen is unknown.

CDR3 length: 16 residues. V lost 1 base to trimming and J lost 10 bases; unmatched junction nucleotides: 12. Germline values: CDR1 SGHVS, CDR2 FQNEAQ. The chain recombines TRBV7-8 with TRBJ2-1, with 8 bases that match TRBD2. The TCR comes from a girl between 10 and 17 years old with multiple sclerosis. The specimen sequenced was blood. In DNA form, the CDR3 reads TGTGCCAGCAGCTTAGAGGGGGGGTACGGGAGGGGCGAGCAGTTCTTC. This gives the protein CASSLEGGYGRGEQFF.